This T cell receptor beta chain was recovered during a study of beta chain features in type 1 diabetes. This CDR3 has 14 residues. The germline V gene encodes CDR1 SGHNT and CDR2 YENEEA. Between the trimmed V and J ends, which lost 2 bases and 1 base, there was a span of 6 bases. Comment on this clone: Antigen: not known.

What was sequenced were expressed TCRB transcripts, since all of the isolated RNA had been reverse transcribed. Some clones are missing from TCRdb's copy, which holds only in-frame ones; the method was immunoSEQ multiplex PCR. Seen here are about 130,000 clones, 9.2% observed once, and the top ten hold about 0.68%. General observations from the study: The VDJ junctions of type 1 diabetes patients carried fewer insertions and more deletions.

Sequences were obtained from central memory CD4+ T cells from blood. V and J are TRBV11-3 and TRBJ2-1, with D maybe TRBD1 (5 bases). The sequence was obtained from a man younger than 35 in good health. CDR3 loop: CASSLQGSYNEQFF. The CDR3 region has the DNA TGTGCCAGCAGCTTACAGGGATCCTACAATGAGCAGTTCTTC.